Listed below are T cell receptor beta chains from one sample, sequenced in a study of identical twins. TCRdb ran MiXCR on the 5' RACE reads and lists one entry per CDR3 protein. There are hundreds of thousands of distinct CDR3 sequences in the sample; 20% to 25% occur only once, and more than 4% lies in the top ten. These data were also filed under a second study, of T cells expressing NK-cell markers.

Sequencing was done on a sample of PBMCs. The receptor set was obtained from a woman aged 18-30 years in good health. The CDR3 runs from the conserved cysteine through the conserved F or W. D genes are given only for firm matches. Size is stated for part of the rows, as once, few or many counts, or as a class when the clone is expanded.

j_gene | d_gene | abundance | v_gene | CDR3nt | CDR3aa
TRBJ2-3 | NA | few | TRBV29-1 | TGCAGCGTGCTCAGGGGACCAGATACGCAGTATTTT | CSVLRGPDTQYF
TRBJ2-3 | NA | NA | TRBV12-3/TRBV12-4 | TGTGCCAGCAGTTTCGGGACTTACACAGATACGCAGTATTTT | CASSFGTYTDTQYF
TRBJ2-7 | TRBD2 | NA | TRBV7-6 | TGTGCCAGCAGCTCGACCGCGTTAGCGGGGGGGCTCTACGAGCAGTACTTC | CASSSTALAGGLYEQYF
TRBJ2-7 | TRBD2 | few | TRBV10-3 | TGTGCCATAGCGGGGGGGAACTACGAGCAGTACTTC | CAIAGGNYEQYF
TRBJ2-3 | NA | NA | TRBV20-1 | TGCAGTGCTGGGCCGGGACACAAGAACACAGATACGCAGTATTTT | CSAGPGHKNTDTQYF
TRBJ2-1 | TRBD1 | many | TRBV5-1 | TGCGCCAGCAGCTTCGGACAGGGGCGAAATGAGCAGTTCTTC | CASSFGQGRNEQFF
TRBJ1-4 | TRBD1 | NA | TRBV12-5 | TGTGCTAGTGGTTTCTTGACAGGGGTCGGTGAAAAACTGTTTTTT | CASGFLTGVGEKLFF
TRBJ2-4 | NA | NA | TRBV5-1 | TGCGCCAGCAGCTCCGACGGTCAAGGAGCCAAAAACATTCAGTACTTC | CASSSDGQGAKNIQYF
TRBJ2-7 | NA | few | TRBV21-1 | TGTGCCAGCAGCAAAGCATCACCTGACTACGAGCAGTACTTC | CASSKASPDYEQYF
TRBJ2-7 | TRBD2 | NA | TRBV20-1 | TGCAGTGCTAGGGGGACTAGCGGGGCTGCCAGCTCCTACGAGCAGTACTTC | CSARGTSGAASSYEQYF
TRBJ2-7 | NA | NA | TRBV19 | TGTGCCAGTAGTATGCCGGGAGTCTACGAGCAGTACTTC | CASSMPGVYEQYF
TRBJ2-1 | NA | NA | TRBV7-2 | TGTGCCAGCAGCTTAGGACGGGGCCCGACCTACAATGAGCAGTTCTTC | CASSLGRGPTYNEQFF
TRBJ2-7 | TRBD2 | NA | TRBV20-1 | TGCAGTGCTAGAGAGGATAGCGGGAGGCCTTACGAGCAGTACTTC | CSAREDSGRPYEQYF
TRBJ2-1 | NA | NA | TRBV20-1 | TGCAGTGCTAGGGCCCCCTCCTACAATGAGCAGTTCTTC | CSARAPSYNEQFF
TRBJ1-2 | NA | NA | TRBV19 | TGTGCCAGTAGTCAAGTCCGGGGAACTAACTATGGCTACACCTTC | CASSQVRGTNYGYTF
TRBJ1-2 | TRBD1 | NA | TRBV3-1 | TGTGCCAGCAGCCACGATCAGACAGGGAGCTACACCTTC | CASSHDQTGSYTF
TRBJ2-7 | NA | NA | TRBV5-1 | TGCGCCAGCAGCCCCACAACTCAGGGTCCCGAGCAGTACTTC | CASSPTTQGPEQYF
TRBJ2-7 | NA | NA | TRBV5-6 | TGTGCCAGCAGCTGGGCGACGGGGATTACCTACGAGCAGTACTTC | CASSWATGITYEQYF
TRBJ1-2 | NA | NA | TRBV5-1 | TGCGCCAGCAGCTTGGTTTTGGGTGGCTACACCTTC | CASSLVLGGYTF
TRBJ2-7 | TRBD1 | NA | TRBV5-1 | TGCGCCAGCAGCCAAACAGGGGATCCCTTCTACGAGCAGTACTTC | CASSQTGDPFYEQYF
TRBJ1-5 | NA | few | TRBV2 | TGTGCCAGCAGTGGTAACACGAATCAGCCCCAGCATTTT | CASSGNTNQPQHF
TRBJ2-1 | NA | NA | TRBV6-1 | TGTGCCAGCAGTGAAGTGGGCCTTGGGGTTGGGAATGAGCAGTTCTTC | CASSEVGLGVGNEQFF
TRBJ2-3 | TRBD2 | few | TRBV6-4 | TGTGCCAGCAAAGCAATTCTAGCGGACAACACAGATACGCAGTATTTT | CASKAILADNTDTQYF
TRBJ1-5 | TRBD1 | few | TRBV7-8 | TGTGCCAGCAGCTTCGACAGGGCTCAGCCCCAGCATTTT | CASSFDRAQPQHF
TRBJ2-1 | NA | many | TRBV5-1 | TGCGCCAGTCGTCCCCGCCCCTCCTACAATGAGCAGTTCTTC | CASRPRPSYNEQFF
TRBJ2-7 | NA | few | TRBV6-2/TRBV6-3 | TGTGCCAGCAGTTACGGGGACTGGGAAAGGGCCTACGAGCAGTACTTC | CASSYGDWERAYEQYF
TRBJ2-2 | NA | NA | TRBV29-1 | TGCAGCGTCCAAGAAGGGGGGACCGGGGAGCTGTTTTTT | CSVQEGGTGELFF
TRBJ2-5 | NA | NA | TRBV20-1 | TGCAGTGCTACCCCGACTAGAAACAAAGAGACCCAGTACTTC | CSATPTRNKETQYF
TRBJ1-1 | NA | few | TRBV10-3 | TGTGCCGCCCGGGACGTAAACACTGAAGCTTTCTTT | CAARDVNTEAFF
TRBJ2-1 | NA | NA | TRBV11-2 | TGTGCCAGCAGCTTAGCCAGTCCCGGACACAACAATGAGCAGTTCTTC | CASSLASPGHNNEQFF
TRBJ2-2 | NA | NA | TRBV6-1 | TGTGCCAGCAGGGTCAGACAGGCCGCGAACACCGGGGAGCTGTTTTTT | CASRVRQAANTGELFF
TRBJ2-3 | NA | many | TRBV20-1 | TGCAGTGCTACCCGTCATACCCTTCCGCATCCCGATACGCAGTATTTT | CSATRHTLPHPDTQYF
TRBJ1-5 | NA | many | TRBV12-3/TRBV12-4 | TGTGCCAGCAATGAAGTACAGAGCAATCAGCCCCAGCATTTT | CASNEVQSNQPQHF
TRBJ2-7 | TRBD1 | NA | TRBV7-6 | TGTGCCAGCAGCTCGAGGACAGGGTTGGGCTCTGGGGAGCAGTACTTC | CASSSRTGLGSGEQYF
TRBJ2-3 | TRBD2 | NA | TRBV4-3 | TGCGCCAGCAGCCAAGAGGGTAGCGGGTCGTTACTTAGCACAGATACGCAGTATTTT | CASSQEGSGSLLSTDTQYF
TRBJ2-3 | NA | NA | TRBV20-1 | TGCAGTGCTAGAGATGTCGGGGGCAGCACAGATACGCAGTATTTT | CSARDVGGSTDTQYF
TRBJ1-1 | NA | NA | TRBV7-2 | TGTGCCAGCAGCCTCTTGGGGGCAGGGAGCACTGAAGCTTTCTTT | CASSLLGAGSTEAFF
TRBJ2-7 | TRBD1 | many | TRBV10-2 | TGCGCCAGCAGTGAGCGGACAGGGTCCTACGAGCAGTACTTC | CASSERTGSYEQYF
TRBJ1-1 | NA | NA | TRBV11-2 | TGTGCCAGCAGCTTTACATTGTCGGCTGAAGCTTTCTTT | CASSFTLSAEAFF
TRBJ1-1 | NA | many | TRBV20-1 | TGCAGTGCCTTGGACACTGAAGCTTTCTTT | CSALDTEAFF
TRBJ2-1 | NA | many | TRBV2 | TGTGCCAGCAGTTTTAGGTATGAGCAGTTCTTC | CASSFRYEQFF
TRBJ2-1 | TRBD2 | NA | TRBV20-1 | TGCAGTAGCGGGGGGGTCTCCTACAATGAGCAGTTCTTC | CSSGGVSYNEQFF
TRBJ1-1 | TRBD1 | few | TRBV27 | TGTGCCAGCAGTCCCTATACAGGGGCCGAGACTGAAGCTTTCTTT | CASSPYTGAETEAFF
TRBJ2-1 | TRBD2 | few | TRBV29-1 | TGCAGCGGGACCCGGGGACTAGCGGGTGAGCAGTTCTTC | CSGTRGLAGEQFF
TRBJ1-1 | NA | few | TRBV6-1 | TGTGCCAGCAGTCAACTGAGGGGCACTGAAGCTTTCTTT | CASSQLRGTEAFF
TRBJ2-7 | NA | few | TRBV6-1 | TGTGCCAGCAGGGTGACTGGAACCTACGAGCAGTACTTC | CASRVTGTYEQYF
TRBJ2-7 | NA | few | TRBV7-9 | TGTGCCAGCAGCAGTAGGGCAGCTAGGTCCTACGAGCAGTACTTC | CASSSRAARSYEQYF
TRBJ2-1 | TRBD1 | few | TRBV9 | TGTGCCAGCAGCGTACCGGGACAGGGAGCGTCTTATAGCTCCTACAATGAGCAGTTCTTC | CASSVPGQGASYSSYNEQFF